A selection of T cell receptor beta chains follows, all from one sample in a study of CD4 T cells in relation to SARS-CoV-2 and coronaviruses. The table came from immunoSEQ multiplex PCR; TCRdb's copy has only in-frame clones and leaves some out. The table lists about 36,000 clones, more than 60% of them singletons, with roughly 3% in the top ten. The antigens of these receptors remain unknown. Sequencing was carried out using memory CD4+ T cells from PBMCs, cultured in vitro. Receptors originate from an adult with COVID-19. Both conserved end residues are part of each CDR3.

j_call | v_call | cdr3_aa
TRBJ2-6 | TRBV15 | CATSTNRAGANVLTF
TRBJ2-7 | TRBV7-9 | CASSLREQYF
TRBJ2-6 | TRBV5-6 | CASSLKRGSPGANVLTF
TRBJ2-7 | TRBV5-4 | CASSPGASYEQYF
TRBJ2-4 | TRBV30 | CAWSVRYPGDIQYF
TRBJ2-4 | TRBV29-1 | CSVRAELAKNIQYF
TRBJ2-1 | TRBV27 | CASSPTLRDEQFF
TRBJ2-5 | TRBV9 | CASSVDRDLGETQYF
TRBJ2-7 | TRBV30 | CAWSETGTSGRAYEQYF
TRBJ2-1 | TRBV7-6 | CASSFLRREVNEQFF
TRBJ2-7 | TRBV2 | CASRRSPGFEQYF
TRBJ2-3 | TRBV28 | CASSLAGGGADTQYF
TRBJ1-5 | TRBV19 | CASSGWDGRNQPQHF
TRBJ1-3 | TRBV5-6 | CASSPHLPGGNTIYF
TRBJ1-6 | TRBV30 | CAWGLKRVYNSPLHF
TRBJ2-1 | TRBV7-9 | CASRLAGVSEQFF
TRBJ2-6 | TRBV5-5 | CASSLLSVSGANVLTF
TRBJ2-7 | TRBV6-6 | CASSYFASSSYEQYF
TRBJ2-1 | TRBV18 | CASSPPDRGYNEQFF
TRBJ2-3 | TRBV15 | CATSATSGPTDTQYF
TRBJ2-6 | TRBV19 | CASSTGVWANVLTF
TRBJ2-1 | TRBV27 | CASSSQVSSYNEQFF
TRBJ1-5 | TRBV25-1 | CASAGRSNQPQHF
TRBJ2-4 | TRBV19 | CASSRTGELAKNIQYF
TRBJ2-3 | TRBV7-6 | CASSRTSGYNRADTQYF
TRBJ1-4 | TRBV6-6 | CASSYKQGSNEKLFF
TRBJ2-2 | TRBV5-6 | CASSPTRNTGELFF
TRBJ2-7 | TRBV27 | CASSLEPRAYEQYF
TRBJ2-7 | TRBV15 | CATSRRQGSHEQYF
TRBJ2-5 | TRBV9 | CASSVATGSETQYF
TRBJ1-1 | TRBV7-9 | CASSWGTEAFF
TRBJ2-5 | TRBV6-6 | CASSYPSRGLQETQYF
TRBJ2-1 | TRBV14 | CASSQEGGVSYNEQFF